This T cell receptor beta chain was captured by sequencing in a study of blood T cells in healthy people across ages. Primed by a sample-barcoded 5' primer and a J-beta primer mix, a second PCR proceeded for about 6 to 11 cycles. MiXCR was run by TCRdb on the 5' RACE reads, yielding one entry per CDR3 protein. The sample has roughly 930,000 distinct CDR3 sequences; about 44% are singletons. This clonotype was counted between two and nine times. V was clipped by 5 bases and J by 7 bases; unmatched bases: 1. Germline assignment: CDR1 GTSNPN and CDR2 SVGIG (reference sequence). The CDR3 has 13 amino acids.

Sequenced: blood. The TCR comes from a man aged 30-40 years in good health. The chain uses TRBV30 and TRBJ1-6; TRBD1 matches 11 bases. The CDR3 bases are TGTGCCTGGGGGACAGGGGGGAATTCACCCCTCCACTTT. It is translated as CAWGTGGNSPLHF. The full variable domain, completed using reference TRBV30 and TRBJ1-6, is SQTIHQWPATLVQPVGSPLSLECTVEGTSNPNLYWYRQAAGRGLQLLFYSVGIGQISSEVPQNLSASRPQDRQFILSSKKLLLSDSGFYLCAWGTGGNSPLHFGNGTRLTVT.